The 21 T cell receptor beta chains in this list originate from one sample, sequenced in a study of beta chain features in type 1 diabetes. Expressed TCRB transcripts were sequenced because the isolated RNA had all been reverse transcribed beforehand. Sequencing was performed with immunoSEQ multiplex PCR; in TCRdb, only in-frame clones are kept and a portion is missing. The sample comprises about 620,000 clones, 15% to 19% of which are singletons, and about 0.097% rests with the top ten. The source material was naive CD4+ T cells from blood. Receptors were obtained from a young man in good health.

The chain employs TRBV6-5 and TRBJ2-1; TRBD2 matches at 7 bases. The V and J ends lost 2 bases and 3 bases, in that order; junction bases with no gene match: 4. Per the germline V gene, CDR1 is MNHEY and CDR2 is SVGAGI. The CDR3 length is 15 residues. The CDR3 nucleotides read TGTGCCAGCAGTTACCGGGGGGTATTCTACAATGAGCAGTTCTTC. Amino acids: CASSYRGVFYNEQFF.

The chain is built from TRBV9 and TRBJ2-2; D is unclear. Trimming left V 2 bases short and J 6 bases short, with 11 bases between. The germline gives CDR1 SGDLS, CDR2 YYNGEE. This CDR3 spans 14 amino acids. CDR3 residues: CASSVVGTAGELFF. As DNA, the CDR3 is TGTGCCAGCAGCGTCGTCGGAACGGCCGGGGAGCTGTTTTTT.

This clone was detected only a few times. The gene calls are TRBV4-1 and TRBJ1-1; possible D gene TRBD1, 5 bases. The CDR3 covers 15 residues. Germline values: CDR1 MGHRA, CDR2 YSYEKL. With 0 bases removed from V and 7 bases from J, the gap between germline ends came to 15 bases. This CDR3 is CASSQEKARGYEAFF. The CDR3 DNA reads as TGCGCCAGCAGCCAAGAAAAGGCGAGGGGATATGAAGCTTTCTTT.

This clone has only a few counts. CDR3 sequence (DNA): TGTGCCACCAGATACCGGGACAGGGGGTCAGAGACCCAGTACTTC. It is translated as CATRYRDRGSETQYF. V is TRBV2 and J is TRBJ2-5; 11 nucleotides match TRBD1. Trimming at V came to 10 bases and at J to 4 bases, leaving 11 bases not matched to a gene. Per the germline V gene, CDR1 is SNHLY and CDR2 is FYNNEI. The CDR3 sequence is 15 residues long.

This clone has only a few counts. The chain is built from TRBV9 and TRBJ2-7, with D perhaps matching TRBD2 (5 bases). The CDR3 length is 15 residues. The germline gives CDR1 SGDLS, CDR2 YYNGEE. The germline V and J ends were trimmed by 0 bases and 6 bases, with 16 bases remaining between them. The CDR3 loop is CASSVGRGSIAEQYF. As DNA, the CDR3 is TGTGCCAGCAGCGTAGGCCGGGGATCTATCGCCGAGCAGTACTTC.

This clone has a count of ten or more. Other nucleotide sequences from this sample produce the same CDR3. The V and J genes are TRBV7-2 and TRBJ2-3; no definite D call. CDR1 SGHTA and CDR2 FQGNSA come from the germline V gene. With 4 bases removed from V and 2 bases from J, the gap between germline ends came to 1 base. This CDR3 is 11 amino acids long. The chain's CDR3 is CASSSTDTQYF. CDR3 DNA: TGTGCCAGCAGCTCCACAGATACGCAGTATTTT.

This clone was detected a few times. This sequence joins TRBV6-6 and TRBJ2-3, with D possibly TRBD1 on 5 matching bases. There are 13 residues in the CDR3. Trimming left V 8 bases short and J 2 bases short, with 11 bases between. The germline V gene encodes CDR1 MNHNY and CDR2 SVGAGI (reference sequence). CDR3 protein: CASRQIHTDTQYF. The CDR3 DNA sequence: TGTGCCAGCCGACAGATCCACACAGATACGCAGTATTTT.

The gene calls are TRBV7-2 and TRBJ1-1; tentative D call: TRBD1 (6 bases). CDR3 length: 13 residues. The germline V gene has CDR1 SGHTA and CDR2 FQGNSA. The V end was cut by 2 bases, the J end by 6 bases, with 10 bases between. CDR3 amino acids: CASSLYRAPEAFF. The CDR3 DNA reads as TGTGCCAGCAGCTTATACAGGGCCCCTGAAGCTTTCTTT.

The sample holds one count of this clone. This chain joins TRBV6-5 and TRBJ1-5; no definite D call. The CDR3 consists of 12 residues. Trimming stripped 8 bases from V and 4 bases from J, with 9 bases between. CDR1 is MNHEY and CDR2 is SVGAGI in the germline V gene. The DNA of the CDR3 is TGTGCCAGCGGGCGGTTGAATCAGCCCCAGCATTTT. Protein product: CASGRLNQPQHF.

The V call is TRBV7-9, the J call TRBJ2-7; D not resolved. V shed 6 bases and J shed 3 bases, with 15 bases lying between them. The CDR3 sequence is 14 residues long. From germline, CDR1 is SEHNR and CDR2 FQNEAQ (reference sequence). This chain's CDR3 is CASRLSAGGYEQYF. In DNA, the CDR3 is TGTGCCAGCAGACTATCCGCAGGCGGCTACGAGCAGTACTTC.

This clone occurred a few times. The chain is built from TRBV7-2 and TRBJ1-2; 7 nucleotides align to TRBD1. The V and J ends lost 1 base and 10 bases, in that order; junction bases with no gene match: 9. The CDR3 covers 14 residues. Germline values: CDR1 SGHTA, CDR2 FQGNSA. The CDR3 DNA follows: TGTGCCAGCAGCTTAGGGGGGACAGTAACGTCCTACACCTTC. This encodes CASSLGGTVTSYTF.

This clone was seen a handful of times. V gene TRBV28 combines with J gene TRBJ2-7; the D gene is possibly TRBD1 (5 bases). Germline loops: CDR1 MDHEN, CDR2 SYDVKM. V was shortened by 4 bases and J by 1 base, with 14 bases between the two germline ends. This CDR3 has 15 amino acids. CDR3 sequence reads: CASSSLGEVSYEQYF. The CDR3 region has the DNA TGTGCCAGCAGTTCCCTAGGGGAAGTGTCCTACGAGCAGTACTTC.

The rearrangement joins TRBV7-2 to TRBJ2-5; 9 nucleotides align to TRBD2. The CDR3 is made up of 16 amino acids. Losses at the gene ends were 1 base for V and 5 bases for J; bases not matched to a gene: 8. Germline lookup yields CDR1 SGHTA and CDR2 FQGNSA. CDR3 amino acids: CASSLGAGLAPETQYF. CDR3 in DNA: TGTGCCAGCAGCTTAGGCGCGGGACTAGCTCCTGAGACCCAGTACTTC.

The chain recombines TRBV19 with TRBJ2-2; TRBD1 matches at 11 bases. Germline assignment: CDR1 LNHDA and CDR2 SQIVND (reference sequence). The CDR3 sequence is 17 residues long. The trim removed 5 bases at V and 4 bases at J, leaving 9 bases unmatched. DNA for the CDR3: TGTGCCAGTAGTGAAAGAGCCGGGACAGGGGGCACCGGGGAGCTGTTTTTT. As protein: CASSERAGTGGTGELFF.

The chain is built from TRBV7-2 and TRBJ2-5, with 7 bases lining up with TRBD2. In germline, CDR1 is SGHTA, CDR2 FQGNSA. J lost 5 bases, V lost 4 bases, and 7 bases had no gene match. This CDR3 contains 14 residues. This CDR3 reads CASSSRVGGETQYF. CDR3 in DNA: TGTGCCAGCAGCTCCAGGGTGGGAGGGGAGACCCAGTACTTC.

CDR3 DNA: TGTGCCACCAGCAGAGATCGAGGGTCTGCTTTCTTT. This translates into CATSRDRGSAFF. The chain uses TRBV15 and TRBJ1-1; D not certain. V gave up 0 bases and J gave up 11 bases, with 10 bases separating them. The CDR3 contains 12 residues. Germline loops: CDR1 LNHNV, CDR2 YYDKDF (reference sequence).

V is TRBV9 and J is TRBJ1-1; D unresolved. The V gene lost 0 bases and the J gene lost 1 base, with 10 bases spanning the gap. Germline V gene sequence: CDR1 SGDLS, CDR2 YYNGEE. The CDR3 covers 15 residues. The CDR3 nucleotides are TGTGCCAGCAGCGTAGATGAGAGGCCGAACACTGAAGCTTTCTTT. It yields the protein CASSVDERPNTEAFF. The whole variable domain, remainder taken from reference TRBV9 and TRBJ1-1, is DSGVTQTPKHLITATGQRVTLRCSPRSGDLSVYWYQQSLDQGLQFLIQYYNGEERAKGNILERFSAQQFPDLHSELNLSSLELGDSALYFCASSVDERPNTEAFFGQGTRLTVV.

The sample holds a few counts of this clone. The rearrangement uses TRBV7-2 and TRBJ1-1; 8 positions match TRBD1. CDR3 size: 13 residues. The V segment lost 10 bases and the J segment 4 bases; nucleotides outside the gene matches: 8. Germline assignment: CDR1 SGHTA and CDR2 FQGNSA. The CDR3 sequence: CATTGQVGTEAFF. The CDR3, as DNA: TGTGCCACAACGGGACAGGTAGGCACTGAAGCTTTCTTT.

This clone appeared a few times. This chain connects TRBV5-1 to TRBJ1-1, with D perhaps TRBD1 (6 bases). CDR1 and CDR2 (germline): SGHRS, YFSETQ. Deletions cut 1 base from V and 5 bases from J, with 18 bases between. The length of the CDR3 is 16 residues. Here the CDR3 DNA reads TGCGCCAGCAGCTTGCCTGTTGGGGGCGCGAGGACTGAAGCTTTCTTT. This codes for CASSLPVGGARTEAFF.

The chain uses TRBV7-8 and TRBJ2-7; TRBD1 might be the D (5 bases). Trimming shortened V by 1 base and J by 7 bases, and 17 bases separated the two germline ends. This CDR3 region has 15 residues. The germline gives CDR1 SGHVS, CDR2 FQNEAQ. The CDR3 sequence is CASSLDTGGAREQYF. The DNA for the CDR3 is TGTGCCAGCAGCTTAGATACGGGTGGGGCGCGAGAGCAGTACTTC.

This clone has just a few counts. This chain links TRBV4-3 with TRBJ2-7; 10 bases align to TRBD1. Germline trimming cut 4 bases from V and 2 bases from J; bases unmatched to any gene: 8. The CDR3 consists of 16 residues. The germline V gene encodes CDR1 LGHNA and CDR2 YSLEER. The DNA for the CDR3 is TGCGCCAGCAGCCCGACCCGGGACAGGGGAGCCTACGAGCAGTACTTC. It translates to CASSPTRDRGAYEQYF.